These 3 T cell receptor beta chains were sequenced from one sample in a study of blood T cell repertoires in COVID-19. The assay was immunoSEQ multiplex PCR, and TCRdb's table has in-frame clones only and misses some. The profile shows 150,000 to 200,000 clones, 70% to 85% of them singletons. The specimen sequenced was peripheral blood. These receptors all stem from a man aged 50 to 59 who had recovered from COVID-19.

This chain uses TRBV4-2 with TRBJ1-4; 11 positions match TRBD1. Germline V gene sequence: CDR1 LGHNA, CDR2 YNFKEQ. The CDR3 contains 18 residues. Unmatched junction bases numbered 3, after V lost 0 bases and J lost 0 bases. Written as DNA, the CDR3 is TGTGCCAGCAGCCAAGATTGGGACAGGGGGACAACTAATGAAAAACTGTTTTTT. Its translation: CASSQDWDRGTTNEKLFF.

The chain is built from TRBV5-4 and TRBJ2-1, with 11 positions matching TRBD2. This CDR3 is built from 17 residues. V lost 4 bases and J lost 7; bases outside the gene matches: 13. CDR1 SGHNT and CDR2 YYREEE come from the germline V gene (reference sequence). The CDR3 loop is CASSNSGRAPGGNEQFF. CDR3 sequence (DNA): TGTGCCAGCAGCAATAGCGGGAGGGCCCCCGGAGGAAATGAGCAGTTCTTC.

This clone was seen more than once but under ten times. The genes are TRBV18 and TRBJ2-1; the match to TRBD2 covers 8 bases. Germline CDR1 and CDR2: KGHSH and LQKENI. Trimming cost V 2 bases and J 2 bases; bases outside gene matches: 2. The CDR3 contains 15 residues. The DNA of the CDR3 is TGTGCCAGCTCACCAGAGGGACTAGCCTACAATGAGCAGTTCTTC. The encoded protein is CASSPEGLAYNEQFF.